Below are 15 T cell receptor beta chains sequenced from a single sample in a study of cytomegalovirus exposure and HLA in healthy donors. Clones were read by immunoSEQ multiplex PCR, and TCRdb kept only the in-frame ones, dropping some. Among tens of thousands of clones listed, 90% to 95% were seen once. What was sequenced was PBMCs. Every receptor here comes from a man aged 18 to 29 in good health and CMV-seronegative.

The chain carries TRBV11-2 and TRBJ2-2, with 11 bases aligning to TRBD2. Germline V gives CDR1 SGHAT, CDR2 FQNNGV. J gave up 6 bases and V 2 bases, and 2 bases lay outside the gene matches. The CDR3 sequence is 15 residues long. CDR3 DNA: TGTGCCAGCAGCTTACCTAGCGGGAGGTCCGGGGAGCTGTTTTTT. Amino acid sequence: CASSLPSGRSGELFF.

The chain has TRBV5-1 and TRBJ2-7, with D perhaps matching TRBD1 (6 bases). V lost 1 base and J 4 bases, leaving 12 bases between the germline ends. Germline CDR1 is SGHRS and CDR2 is YFSETQ. This CDR3 is 14 amino acids long. This CDR3 is CASSLFPGAYEQYF. For the CDR3, the DNA is TGCGCCAGCAGCTTGTTTCCAGGGGCGTACGAGCAGTACTTC.

The rearrangement uses TRBV7-2 and TRBJ1-3; the D gene is possibly TRBD1 (6 bases). The CDR3 sequence is 15 residues long. Germline CDR1 and CDR2: SGHTA and FQGNSA. Trimming shortened V by 2 bases and J by 9 bases, and 17 bases separated the two germline ends. CDR3 sequence reads: CASSLYSGGRGTIYF. The CDR3 DNA reads TGTGCCAGCAGCTTATATTCCGGGGGGCGAGGCACCATATATTTT.

The chain joins TRBV2 to TRBJ2-3; 12 bases are a match to TRBD2. J was trimmed by 1 base and V by 7 bases; bases with no gene match: 12. The CDR3 spans 18 residues. Germline CDR1 is SNHLY and CDR2 is FYNNEI. CDR3 in DNA: TGTGCCAGCATAGGCGGGCTAGCGGGAGGGCCGGGCACAGATACGCAGTATTTT. It yields the protein CASIGGLAGGPGTDTQYF.

The rearrangement uses TRBV6-5 and TRBJ2-7; TRBD1 is a possible D gene (6 bases). Germline V gene data show CDR1 as MNHEY and CDR2 as SVGAGI. The V end lost 6 bases, the J end lost 5 bases, and 17 bases lay between the germline ends. The CDR3 is made up of 14 amino acids. CDR3 nucleotides: TGTGCCAGCAGGGGGGCGGGTAGAGGCGACGAGCAGTACTTC. Translating it yields CASRGAGRGDEQYF.

The V call is TRBV25-1, the J call TRBJ1-2; D gene unclear. The CDR3 has 13 residues. Per the germline V gene, CDR1 is MGHDK and CDR2 is SYGVNS. V was pared by 2 bases and J by 7 bases, with 11 bases between. CDR3 DNA: TGTGCCAGCAGTGAAACCGGGGTTCGTGGCTACACCTTC. Amino acids: CASSETGVRGYTF.

The CDR3 here is CASSSPGQGNTIYF. As DNA, the CDR3 is TGTGCCAGCAGTTCCCCCGGACAGGGGAACACCATATATTTT. The chain combines TRBV27 with TRBJ1-3; 9 bases agree with TRBD1. The CDR3 is 14 amino acids. Losses at the gene ends were 4 bases for V and 7 bases for J; bases not matched to a gene: 5. Germline V lookup: CDR1 MNHEY, CDR2 SMNVEV (reference sequence).

The V gene is TRBV6-1, the J gene TRBJ1-1; D uncertain. The CDR3 consists of 13 residues. Per the germline V gene, CDR1 is MNHNS and CDR2 is SASEGT. The V and J ends lost 6 bases and 6 bases respectively, with 14 bases between them. Here the CDR3 reads CASRGPRGAEAFF. In nucleotides, the CDR3 is TGTGCCAGCAGGGGCCCGCGCGGGGCTGAAGCTTTCTTT.

The V and J genes are TRBV19 and TRBJ2-1; D ambiguous. In germline, CDR1 is LNHDA, CDR2 SQIVND (reference sequence). The CDR3 length is 14 residues. Trimming took 5 bases from V and 3 from J, leaving 11 bases between them. The CDR3 here is CASSPEQDYNEQFF. The DNA for the CDR3 is TGTGCCAGTAGTCCTGAGCAGGACTACAATGAGCAGTTCTTC.

The CDR3 nucleotides read TGTGCCAGCAGACCCTGGACAGGGGGAGGGGAAAAACTGTTTTTT. Protein: CASRPWTGGGEKLFF. V and J are TRBV6-1 and TRBJ1-4, with TRBD1 matching 10 bases. V was pared by 6 bases and J by 8 bases, with 9 bases of the junction left unmatched. Germline CDR1 MNHNS, CDR2 SASEGT. The CDR3 length is 15 residues.

This clone was counted only a few times. CDR3 DNA: TGTGCCAGCAGCCAAGGTGCGGGACGCTACGAGCAGTACTTC. Translating gives CASSQGAGRYEQYF. The rearrangement joins TRBV4-2 to TRBJ2-7; D is possibly TRBD2 (6 bases). The V end was cut by 1 base, the J end by 3 bases, with 10 bases between. The CDR3 consists of 14 residues. CDR1 is LGHNA, CDR2 YNFKEQ, per germline.

The rearrangement links TRBV19 to TRBJ1-1; D remains unclear. V shed 7 bases and J shed 1 base, with 16 bases lying between them. The CDR3 covers 15 residues. In germline, CDR1 is LNHDA, CDR2 SQIVND (reference sequence). The CDR3 loop reads CASTNTRVRNTEAFF. The CDR3 DNA follows: TGTGCCAGTACCAATACCCGGGTTAGGAACACTGAAGCTTTCTTT.

This clone has just a few counts. The rearrangement joins TRBV18 to TRBJ2-1; 8 bases align to TRBD2. Germline CDR1 is KGHSH and CDR2 is LQKENI. This CDR3 is 17 amino acids long. The junction had 10 bases not matched to a gene; V was cut back by 2 bases and J by 4 bases. CDR3 nucleotide sequence: TGTGCCAGCTCACCAATAAAGGTTAGCGGGACATACAATGAGCAGTTCTTC. Translation: CASSPIKVSGTYNEQFF.

The rearrangement links TRBV11-2 to TRBJ2-7; 8 nucleotides line up with TRBD2. The CDR3 has 17 residues. Germline values: CDR1 SGHAT, CDR2 FQNNGV. The trim removed 5 bases at V and 2 bases at J, leaving 14 bases unmatched. DNA for the CDR3: TGTGCCAGCAGCGCCCCCGGGACTAGAGATTCTCCCTACGAGCAGTACTTC. Its translation is CASSAPGTRDSPYEQYF.

Worth noting for this clone: The junction differs from germline at one of its ends, possibly a read error. At the DNA level, this CDR3 is encoded by other sequences in the same sample as well. The rearrangement links TRBV4-1 to TRBJ2-7; 14 bases map to TRBD2. This CDR3 contains 18 residues. Germline CDR1 and CDR2: MGHRA and YSYEKL. The CDR3 sequence: CASSQRGLAGEGSYEQYF. In DNA, the CDR3 is TGCGCTAGCAGCCAAAGGGGACTAGCGGGAGAGGGCTCCTACGAGCAGTACTTC.